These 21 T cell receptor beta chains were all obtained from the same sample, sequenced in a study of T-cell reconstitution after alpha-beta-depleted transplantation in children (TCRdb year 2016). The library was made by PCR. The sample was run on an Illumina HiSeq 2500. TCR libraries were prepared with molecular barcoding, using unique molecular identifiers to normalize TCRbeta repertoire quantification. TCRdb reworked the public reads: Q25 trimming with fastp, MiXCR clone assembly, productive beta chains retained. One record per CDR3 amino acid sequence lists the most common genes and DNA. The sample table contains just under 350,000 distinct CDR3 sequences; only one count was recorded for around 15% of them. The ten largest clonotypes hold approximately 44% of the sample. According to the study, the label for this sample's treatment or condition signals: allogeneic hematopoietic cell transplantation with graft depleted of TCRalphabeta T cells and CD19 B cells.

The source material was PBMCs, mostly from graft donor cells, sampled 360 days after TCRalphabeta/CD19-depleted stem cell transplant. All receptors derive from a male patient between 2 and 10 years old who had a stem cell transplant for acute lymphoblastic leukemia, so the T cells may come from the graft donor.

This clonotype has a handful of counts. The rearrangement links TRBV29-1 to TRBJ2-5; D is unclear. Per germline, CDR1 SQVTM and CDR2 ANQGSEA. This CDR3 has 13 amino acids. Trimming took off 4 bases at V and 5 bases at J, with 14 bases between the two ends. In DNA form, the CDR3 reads TGCAGCGTTGGGCGCGGATCGAGGGAGACCCAGTACTTC. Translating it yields CSVGRGSRETQYF.

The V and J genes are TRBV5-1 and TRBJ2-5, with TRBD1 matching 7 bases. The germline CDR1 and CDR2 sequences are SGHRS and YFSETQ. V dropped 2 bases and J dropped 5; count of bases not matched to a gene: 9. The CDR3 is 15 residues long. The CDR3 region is CASSFGDRDAETQYF. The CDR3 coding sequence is TGCGCCAGCAGCTTTGGAGACAGGGACGCGGAGACCCAGTACTTC.

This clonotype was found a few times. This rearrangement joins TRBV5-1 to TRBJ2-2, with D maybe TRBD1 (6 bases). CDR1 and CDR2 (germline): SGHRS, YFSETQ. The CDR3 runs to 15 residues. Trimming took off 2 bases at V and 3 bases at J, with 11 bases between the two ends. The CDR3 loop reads CASSLTGRDTGELFF. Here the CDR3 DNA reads TGCGCCAGCAGCTTAACAGGGAGAGACACCGGGGAGCTGTTTTTT.

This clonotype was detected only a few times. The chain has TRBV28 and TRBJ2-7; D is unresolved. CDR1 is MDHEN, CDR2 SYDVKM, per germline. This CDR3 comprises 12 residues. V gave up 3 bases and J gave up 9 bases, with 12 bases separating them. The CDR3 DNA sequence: TGTGCCAGCAGTTTGTGGTCTGGTTGGCAGTACTTC. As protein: CASSLWSGWQYF.

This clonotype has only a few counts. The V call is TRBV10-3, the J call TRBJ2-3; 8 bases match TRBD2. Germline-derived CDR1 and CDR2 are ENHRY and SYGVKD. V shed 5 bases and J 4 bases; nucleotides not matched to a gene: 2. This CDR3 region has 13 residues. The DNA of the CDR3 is TGTGCCATCAGTTTACTAGCGGCAGATACGCAGTATTTT. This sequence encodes CAISLLAADTQYF.

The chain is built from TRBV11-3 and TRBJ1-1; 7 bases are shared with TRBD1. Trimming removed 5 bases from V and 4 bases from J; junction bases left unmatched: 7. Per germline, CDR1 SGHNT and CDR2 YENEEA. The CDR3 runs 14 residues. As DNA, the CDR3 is TGTGCCAGCAGCCAAAACAGGGGTAGCACTGAAGCTTTCTTT. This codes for CASSQNRGSTEAFF. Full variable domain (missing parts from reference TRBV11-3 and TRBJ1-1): EAGVVQSPRYKIIEKKQPVAFWCNPISGHNTLYWYLQNLGQGPELLIRYENEEAVDDSQLPKDRFSAERLKGVDSTLKIQPAELGDSAVYLCASSQNRGSTEAFFGQGTRLTVV.

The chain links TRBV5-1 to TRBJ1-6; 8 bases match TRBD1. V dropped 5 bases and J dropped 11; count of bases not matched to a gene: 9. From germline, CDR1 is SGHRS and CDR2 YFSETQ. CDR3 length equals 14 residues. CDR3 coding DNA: TGCGCCAGCAGGACAGGGGAACGATTGGCACCCCTCCACTTT. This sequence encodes CASRTGERLAPLHF.

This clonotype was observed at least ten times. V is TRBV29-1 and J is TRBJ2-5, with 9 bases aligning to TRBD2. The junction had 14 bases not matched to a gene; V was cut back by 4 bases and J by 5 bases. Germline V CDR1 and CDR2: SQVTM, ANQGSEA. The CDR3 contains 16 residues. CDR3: CSVGRGGGGREETQYF. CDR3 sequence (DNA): TGCAGCGTTGGTCGCGGGGGGGGAGGAAGAGAGGAGACCCAGTACTTC.

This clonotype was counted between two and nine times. This CDR3 reads CASSLPGGTRPFTQYF. The CDR3 DNA reads as TGTGCCAGCAGCCTCCCGGGAGGAACTCGCCCGTTTACGCAGTATTTT. The chain combines TRBV3-1 with TRBJ2-3; 7 bases align to TRBD2. V lost 4 bases to trimming and J lost 8 bases; unmatched junction nucleotides: 15. This CDR3 comprises 16 residues. Germline CDR1 is LGHDT and CDR2 is YNNKEL (reference sequence).

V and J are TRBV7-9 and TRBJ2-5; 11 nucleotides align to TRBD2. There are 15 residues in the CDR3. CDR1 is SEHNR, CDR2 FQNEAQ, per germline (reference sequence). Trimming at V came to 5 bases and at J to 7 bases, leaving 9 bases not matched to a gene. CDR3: CASSTLAGVLLTQYF. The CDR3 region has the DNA TGTGCCAGCAGCACACTAGCGGGGGTCCTGTTGACCCAGTACTTC.

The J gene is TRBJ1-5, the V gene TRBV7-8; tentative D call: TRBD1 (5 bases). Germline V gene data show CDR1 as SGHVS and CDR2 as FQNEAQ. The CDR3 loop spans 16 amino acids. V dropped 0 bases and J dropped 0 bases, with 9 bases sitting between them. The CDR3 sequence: CASSLARQPSNQPQHF. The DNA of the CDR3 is TGTGCCAGCAGCTTAGCCCGACAGCCTAGCAATCAGCCCCAGCATTTT. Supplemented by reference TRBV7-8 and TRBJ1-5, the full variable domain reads GAGVSQSPRYKVAKRGQDVALRCDPISGHVSLFWYQQALGQGPEFLTYFQNEAQLDKSGLPSDRFFAERPEGSVSTLKIQRTQQEDSAVYLCASSLARQPSNQPQHFGDGTRLSIL.

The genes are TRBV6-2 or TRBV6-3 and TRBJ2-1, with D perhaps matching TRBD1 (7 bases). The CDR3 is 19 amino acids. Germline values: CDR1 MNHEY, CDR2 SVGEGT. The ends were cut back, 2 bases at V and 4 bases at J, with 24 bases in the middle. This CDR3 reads CASSYDTLGGQLNYNEQFF. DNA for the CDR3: TGTGCCAGCAGTTACGATACCTTGGGGGGACAGCTGAATTACAATGAGCAGTTCTTC.

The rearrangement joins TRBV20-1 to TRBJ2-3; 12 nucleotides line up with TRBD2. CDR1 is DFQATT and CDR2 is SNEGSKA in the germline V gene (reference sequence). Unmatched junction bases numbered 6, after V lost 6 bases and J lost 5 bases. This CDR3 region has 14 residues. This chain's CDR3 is CSALAGGNVDTQYF. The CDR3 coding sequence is TGCAGTGCCCTAGCGGGAGGGAATGTAGATACGCAGTATTTT.

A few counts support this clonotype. CDR3 region: CASSYSNDEKLFF. The CDR3 bases are TGTGCCAGCAGTTACTCGAACGACGAAAAACTGTTTTTT. The rearrangement uses TRBV6-5 and TRBJ1-4; D is uncertain. The V gene's germline CDR1 is MNHEY and CDR2 SVGAGI. The V end was cut by 0 bases, the J end by 8 bases, with 7 bases between. CDR3 length: 13 residues.

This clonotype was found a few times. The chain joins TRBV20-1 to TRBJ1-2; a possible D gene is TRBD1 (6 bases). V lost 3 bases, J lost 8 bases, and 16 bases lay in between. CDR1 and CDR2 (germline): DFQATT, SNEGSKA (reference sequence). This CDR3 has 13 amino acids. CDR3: CSASPTGIGGYTF. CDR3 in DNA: TGCAGTGCTAGCCCTACAGGGATCGGGGGCTACACCTTC.

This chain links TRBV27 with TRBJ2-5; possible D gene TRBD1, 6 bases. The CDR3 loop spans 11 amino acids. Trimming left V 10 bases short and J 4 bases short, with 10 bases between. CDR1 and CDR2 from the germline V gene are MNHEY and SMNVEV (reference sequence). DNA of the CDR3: TGTGCCACCAAACAGGGAGAGACCCAGTACTTC. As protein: CATKQGETQYF.

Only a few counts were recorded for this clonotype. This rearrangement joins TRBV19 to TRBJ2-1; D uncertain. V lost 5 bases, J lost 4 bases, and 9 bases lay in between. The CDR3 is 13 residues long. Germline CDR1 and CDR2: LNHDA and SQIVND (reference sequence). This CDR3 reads CASSALLYNEQFF. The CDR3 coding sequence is TGTGCCAGTAGTGCCTTACTTTACAATGAGCAGTTCTTC.

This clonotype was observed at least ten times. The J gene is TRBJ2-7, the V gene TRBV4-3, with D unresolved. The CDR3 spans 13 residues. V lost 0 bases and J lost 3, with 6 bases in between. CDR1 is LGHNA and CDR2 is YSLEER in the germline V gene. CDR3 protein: CASSQDSGYEQYF. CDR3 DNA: TGCGCCAGCAGCCAAGACTCAGGCTACGAGCAGTACTTC.

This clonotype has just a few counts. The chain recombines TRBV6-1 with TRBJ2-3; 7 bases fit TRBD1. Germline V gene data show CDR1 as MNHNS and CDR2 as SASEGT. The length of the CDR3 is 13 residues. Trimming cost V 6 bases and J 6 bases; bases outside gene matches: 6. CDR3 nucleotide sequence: TGTGCCAGCAGCCGAGACAGGGTGGATACGCAGTATTTT. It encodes CASSRDRVDTQYF.

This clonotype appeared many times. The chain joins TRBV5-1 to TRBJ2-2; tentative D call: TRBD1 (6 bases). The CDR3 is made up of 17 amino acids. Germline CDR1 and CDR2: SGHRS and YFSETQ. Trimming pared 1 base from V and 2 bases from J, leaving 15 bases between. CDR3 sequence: CASSLTSGDLNTGELFF. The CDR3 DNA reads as TGCGCCAGCAGCTTGACATCAGGGGACCTAAACACCGGGGAGCTGTTTTTT.

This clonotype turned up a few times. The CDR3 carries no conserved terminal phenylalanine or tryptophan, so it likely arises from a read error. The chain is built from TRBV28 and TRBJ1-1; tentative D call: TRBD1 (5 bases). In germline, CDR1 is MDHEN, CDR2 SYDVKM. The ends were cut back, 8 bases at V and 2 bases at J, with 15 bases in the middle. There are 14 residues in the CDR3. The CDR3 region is CASSYGGGNTEAFY. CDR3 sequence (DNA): TGTGCCAGCTCCTATGGGGGAGGAAACACTGAAGCTTTCTAT.